The rows below give T cell receptor beta chains drawn from one sample of a study of T cell repertoires in cytomegalovirus infection. TCRdb re-called the reads with MiXCR, one entry per CDR3 protein. The sample records more than 250,000 distinct CDR3 sequences, approximately 25% being singletons. These receptors are not linked to any known antigen. This specimen consisted of cultured PBMCs, obtained from culture after CMV antigen stimulation. The receptors stem from a human donor in good health (CMV status not recorded). Some clones in this sample may be carry-over from other donors' samples. Each CDR3 is given without its conserved first and last residue. Rows may omit the clone size; those that give it use once, few, many or a size class.

V: TRBV7-2; J: TRBJ2-5; size: many; CDR3: ASSYGGAGQETQY
V: TRBV6-2/TRBV6-3; J: TRBJ2-5; size: NA; CDR3: ASSYPAGVQETQY
V: TRBV7-8; J: TRBJ2-5; size: few; CDR3: ASSLDQIRRETQY
V: TRBV25-1; J: TRBJ1-2; size: many; CDR3: ASSETGVGYT
V: TRBV24-1; J: TRBJ2-3; size: NA; CDR3: ATSDPGLAGTDTQY
V: TRBV7-2; J: TRBJ2-7; size: many; CDR3: ASSFGQPAYEQY
V: TRBV7-9; J: TRBJ2-1; size: NA; CDR3: ASSLGAGSSYNEQF
V: TRBV7-2; J: TRBJ2-4; size: few; CDR3: ASSLAKLAGAKNIQY
V: TRBV7-2; J: TRBJ1-3; size: few; CDR3: ASSLVGPGAPGNTIY
V: TRBV6-5; J: TRBJ1-1; size: NA; CDR3: ASSYKEGARTEAF